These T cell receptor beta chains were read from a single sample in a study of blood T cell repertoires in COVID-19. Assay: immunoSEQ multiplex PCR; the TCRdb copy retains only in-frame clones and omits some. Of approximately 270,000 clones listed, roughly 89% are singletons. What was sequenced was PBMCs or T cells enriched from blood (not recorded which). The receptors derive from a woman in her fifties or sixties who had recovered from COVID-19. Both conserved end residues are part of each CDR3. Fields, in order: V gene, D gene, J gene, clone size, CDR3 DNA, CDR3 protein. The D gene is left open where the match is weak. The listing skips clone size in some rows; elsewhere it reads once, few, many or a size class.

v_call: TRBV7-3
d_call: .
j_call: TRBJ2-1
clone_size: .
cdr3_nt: TGTGCCAGCAGCTTGGCGGGGCCCTACAATGAGCAGTTCTTC
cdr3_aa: CASSLAGPYNEQFF

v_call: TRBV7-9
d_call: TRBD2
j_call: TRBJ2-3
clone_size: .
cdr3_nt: TGTGCCAGCAGCTCTAGCGGGGGGCCAGATACGCAGTATTTT
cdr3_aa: CASSSSGGPDTQYF

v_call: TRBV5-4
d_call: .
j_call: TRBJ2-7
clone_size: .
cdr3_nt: TGTGCCAGCAGCTTGGATAGCGGCGAGCAGTACTTC
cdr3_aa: CASSLDSGEQYF

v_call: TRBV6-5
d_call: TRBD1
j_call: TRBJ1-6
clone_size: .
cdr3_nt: TGTGCCAGCAGGGGACAGGGGAATAATTCACCCCTCCACTTT
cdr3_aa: CASRGQGNNSPLHF

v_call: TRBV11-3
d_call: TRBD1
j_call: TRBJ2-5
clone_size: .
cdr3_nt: TGTGCCAGCAGCCGTAAGCTGAGACAGGGGCACCAAGAGACCCAGTACTTC
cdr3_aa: CASSRKLRQGHQETQYF

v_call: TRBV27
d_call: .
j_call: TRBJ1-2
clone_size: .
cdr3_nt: TGTGCCAGCAGCCTCTTGGGGGGGCTTGGCTACACCTTC
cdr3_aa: CASSLLGGLGYTF

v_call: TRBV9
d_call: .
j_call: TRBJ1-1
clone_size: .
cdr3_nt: TGTGCCAGCAGCGTAGGAAGCGACACTGAAGCTTTCTTT
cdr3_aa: CASSVGSDTEAFF

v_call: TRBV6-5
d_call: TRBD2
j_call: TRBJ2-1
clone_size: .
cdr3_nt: TGTGCCAGCAGTTACGCGGGGGGATCCTACAATGAGCAGTTCTTC
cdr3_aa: CASSYAGGSYNEQFF

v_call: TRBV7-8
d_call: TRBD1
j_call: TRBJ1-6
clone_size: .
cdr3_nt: TGTGCCAGCGGCTTGGGACAGAGTAATTCACCCCTCCACTTT
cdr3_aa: CASGLGQSNSPLHF

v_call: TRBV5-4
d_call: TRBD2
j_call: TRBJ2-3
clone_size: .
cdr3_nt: TGTGCCAGCAGTCAATCTAGCGGGAGTATCTGGGCAGATACGCAGTATTTT
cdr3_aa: CASSQSSGSIWADTQYF

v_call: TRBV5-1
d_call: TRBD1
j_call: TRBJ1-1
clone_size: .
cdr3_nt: TGCGCCAGCAGCTTGCAGGGGGCGATCAGCACTGAAGCTTTCTTT
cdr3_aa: CASSLQGAISTEAFF

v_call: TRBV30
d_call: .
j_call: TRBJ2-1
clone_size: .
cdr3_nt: TGTGCCTGGAGAGGACTTTTGGGTGAGCAGTTCTTC
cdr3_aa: CAWRGLLGEQFF

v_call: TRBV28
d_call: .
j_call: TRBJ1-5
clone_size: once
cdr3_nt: TGTGCCAGCAGTTCTATCCAGGGCAATCAGCCCCAGCATTTT
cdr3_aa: CASSSIQGNQPQHF

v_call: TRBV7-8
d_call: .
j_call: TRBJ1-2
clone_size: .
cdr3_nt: TGTGCCAGCAGCTTAGAAGGGGTTCGTGGCTACACCTTC
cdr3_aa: CASSLEGVRGYTF

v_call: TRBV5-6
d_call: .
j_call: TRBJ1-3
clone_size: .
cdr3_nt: TGTGCCAGCAGCGGGGAAAGGGGTGCCTCTGGAAACACCATATATTTT
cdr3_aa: CASSGERGASGNTIYF

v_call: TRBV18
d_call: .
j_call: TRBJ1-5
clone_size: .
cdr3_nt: TGTGCCAGCTCGGTAACGGGTTGGCAGCCCCAGCATTTT
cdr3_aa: CASSVTGWQPQHF

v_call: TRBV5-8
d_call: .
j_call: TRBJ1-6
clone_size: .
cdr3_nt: TGTGCCAGCAGCTTGGGTGTCGATAGCTCCTATAATTCACCCCTCCACTTT
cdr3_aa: CASSLGVDSSYNSPLHF

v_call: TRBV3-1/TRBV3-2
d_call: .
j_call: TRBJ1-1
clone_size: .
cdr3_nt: TGTGCCAGCAGCCAACCGGGGGTCGGCACTGAAGCTTTCTTT
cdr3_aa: CASSQPGVGTEAFF

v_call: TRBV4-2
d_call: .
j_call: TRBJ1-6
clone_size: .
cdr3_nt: TGTGCCAGCAGCCTTAATACCGGGAATTCACCCCTCCACTTT
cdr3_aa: CASSLNTGNSPLHF

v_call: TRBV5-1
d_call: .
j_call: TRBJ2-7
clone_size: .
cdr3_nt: TGCGCCAGCAGCGACGCCACCGGGACACCTTATGAGCAGTACTTC
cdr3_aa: CASSDATGTPYEQYF

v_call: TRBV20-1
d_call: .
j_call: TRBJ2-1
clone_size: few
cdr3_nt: TGCAGTGCAGCCCTAACGTGGCAGTTCTTC
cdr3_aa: CSAALTWQFF

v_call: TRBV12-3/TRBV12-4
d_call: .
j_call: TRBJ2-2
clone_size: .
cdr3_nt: TGTGCCAGCAGACGGGGTAACACCGGGGAGCTGTTTTTT
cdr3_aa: CASRRGNTGELFF

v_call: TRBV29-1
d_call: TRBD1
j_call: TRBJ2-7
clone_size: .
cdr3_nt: TGCAGCGTCCTCCGGACAGGGTCGGTCTACGAGCAGTACTTC
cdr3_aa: CSVLRTGSVYEQYF

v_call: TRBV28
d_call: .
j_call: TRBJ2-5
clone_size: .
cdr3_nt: TGTGCCAGCATCCCCCGGGGTAGCAGAGAGACCCAGTACTTC
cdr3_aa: CASIPRGSRETQYF

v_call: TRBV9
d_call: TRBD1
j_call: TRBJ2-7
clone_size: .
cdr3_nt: TGTGCCAGCAGCGTAGAGGGACAGGGCCACGAGCAGTACTTC
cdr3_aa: CASSVEGQGHEQYF

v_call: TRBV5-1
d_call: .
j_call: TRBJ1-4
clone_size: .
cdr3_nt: TGCGCCAGCAGTTCGGGAGGCGCTAATGAAAAACTGTTTTTT
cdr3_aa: CASSSGGANEKLFF

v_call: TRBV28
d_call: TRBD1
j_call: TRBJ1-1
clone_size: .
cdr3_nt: TGTGCCAGCAGGCGACAGGGGGCGGAGAACACTGAAGCTTTCTTT
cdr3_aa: CASRRQGAENTEAFF

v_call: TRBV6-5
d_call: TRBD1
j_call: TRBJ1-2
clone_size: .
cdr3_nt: TGTGCCAGCAGTTATCCGCGACAGGGGCCGCACTTC
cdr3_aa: CASSYPRQGPHF

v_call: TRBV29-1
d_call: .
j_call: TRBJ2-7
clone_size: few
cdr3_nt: TGCAGCGTTGATTTCAGGGGTTCCGACGAGCAGTACTTC
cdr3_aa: CSVDFRGSDEQYF

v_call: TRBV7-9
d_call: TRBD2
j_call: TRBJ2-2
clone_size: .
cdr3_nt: TGTGCCAGCAGCTTGCTTATAGCGGGAGCTCCCGGGGAGCTGTTTTTT
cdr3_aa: CASSLLIAGAPGELFF

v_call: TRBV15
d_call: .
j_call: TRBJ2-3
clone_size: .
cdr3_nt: TGTGCCACCAGGTTACAGGCTAGCACAGATACGCAGTATTTT
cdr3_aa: CATRLQASTDTQYF

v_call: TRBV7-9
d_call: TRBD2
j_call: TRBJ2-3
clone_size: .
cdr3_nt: TGTGCCAGCAGCCGCGGGGGTAGCACAGATACGCAGTATTTT
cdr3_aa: CASSRGGSTDTQYF

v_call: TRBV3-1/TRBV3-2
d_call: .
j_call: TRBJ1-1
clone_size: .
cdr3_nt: TGTGCCAGCAGCCAAGTAGACTGGTACCCTGAAGCTTTCTTT
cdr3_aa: CASSQVDWYPEAFF

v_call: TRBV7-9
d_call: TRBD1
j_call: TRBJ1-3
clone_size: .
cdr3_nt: TGTGCCAGCAGCTTAGACAGGGGGCATCGAATTGGGGGAAACACCATATATTTT
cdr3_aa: CASSLDRGHRIGGNTIYF

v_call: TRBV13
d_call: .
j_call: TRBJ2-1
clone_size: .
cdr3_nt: TGTGCCAGCAGCTTTACAGGGTTCCATGAGCAGTTCTTC
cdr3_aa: CASSFTGFHEQFF

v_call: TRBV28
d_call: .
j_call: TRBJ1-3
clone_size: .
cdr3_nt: TGTGCCAGCAGCCCACCCTCGGGTTACGGAAACACCATATATTTT
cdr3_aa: CASSPPSGYGNTIYF

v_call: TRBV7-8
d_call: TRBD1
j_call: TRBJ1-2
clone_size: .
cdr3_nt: TGTGCCAGCAGCCCGGACAGGAGCCGTGGGGTGTATGGCTACACCTTC
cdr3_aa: CASSPDRSRGVYGYTF

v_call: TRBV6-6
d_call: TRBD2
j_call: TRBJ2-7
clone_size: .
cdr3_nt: TGTGCCAGCAGTTATGGCGGGAGGGCCGGCGAGCAGTACTTC
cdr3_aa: CASSYGGRAGEQYF

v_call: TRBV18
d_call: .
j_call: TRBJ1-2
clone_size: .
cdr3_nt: TGTGCCAGCTCACCTGGGCAGGAAACTGGCTACACCTTC
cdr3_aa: CASSPGQETGYTF

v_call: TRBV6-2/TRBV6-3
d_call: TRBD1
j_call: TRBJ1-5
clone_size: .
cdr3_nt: TGTGCCAGCAGCCGAAGGGGGCAGGGAAATCAGCCCCAGCATTTT
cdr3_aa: CASSRRGQGNQPQHF

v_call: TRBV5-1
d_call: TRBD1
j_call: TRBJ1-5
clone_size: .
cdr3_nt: TGCGCCAGCAGCTTGGAGACAGGGGATCAGCCCCAGCATTTT
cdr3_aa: CASSLETGDQPQHF

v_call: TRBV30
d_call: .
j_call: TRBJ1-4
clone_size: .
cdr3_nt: TGTGCCTGGAATAACAGGGAGAATGAAAAACTGTTTTTT
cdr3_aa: CAWNNRENEKLFF

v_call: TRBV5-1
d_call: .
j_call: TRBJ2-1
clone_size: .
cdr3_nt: TGCGCCAGCAGCTTGGGTCCGGGTCTCCCTACCGATGAGCAGTTCTTC
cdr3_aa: CASSLGPGLPTDEQFF

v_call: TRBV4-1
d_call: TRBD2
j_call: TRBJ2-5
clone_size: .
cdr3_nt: TGCGCCAGCAGCCAAGGTCTTAGCGGGGGCCCGGGGGAGACCCAGTACTTC
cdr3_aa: CASSQGLSGGPGETQYF

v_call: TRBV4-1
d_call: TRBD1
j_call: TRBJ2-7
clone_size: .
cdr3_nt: TGCGCCAGCAGCCCGGGACAGTCCTACGAGCAGTACTTC
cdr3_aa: CASSPGQSYEQYF